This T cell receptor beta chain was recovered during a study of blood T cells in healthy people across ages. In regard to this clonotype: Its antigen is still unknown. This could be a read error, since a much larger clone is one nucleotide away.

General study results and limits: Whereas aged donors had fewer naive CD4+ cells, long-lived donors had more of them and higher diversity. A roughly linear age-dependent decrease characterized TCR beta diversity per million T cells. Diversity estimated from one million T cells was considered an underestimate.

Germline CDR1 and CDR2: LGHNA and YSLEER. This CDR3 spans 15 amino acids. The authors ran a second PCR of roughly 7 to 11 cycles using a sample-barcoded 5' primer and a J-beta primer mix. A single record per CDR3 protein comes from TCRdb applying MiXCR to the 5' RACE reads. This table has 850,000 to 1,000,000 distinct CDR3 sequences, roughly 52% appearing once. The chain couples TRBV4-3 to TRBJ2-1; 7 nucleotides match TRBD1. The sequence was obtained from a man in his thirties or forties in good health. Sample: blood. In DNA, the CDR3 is TGCGCCAGCAGCCAAACAGGGGAGCCCTACAATGGGCAGTTCTTC. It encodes CASSQTGEPYNGQFF.